These 31 T cell receptor beta chains originate from one sample sequenced in a study of cytomegalovirus exposure and HLA in healthy donors. Profiling relied on immunoSEQ multiplex PCR, and the TCRdb table lists in-frame clones only, not all of them. The table has about 160,000 clones, roughly 95% seen once. The source material was PBMCs. These receptors came from a woman in her late teens or twenties in good health and CMV-seronegative.

V gene TRBV7-9 combines with J gene TRBJ1-6, with 7 bases lining up with TRBD1. The germline gives CDR1 SEHNR, CDR2 FQNEAQ (reference sequence). The ends lost 3 bases at V and 7 bases at J; junction bases unmatched: 6. The CDR3 is 15 amino acids. The CDR3 DNA is TGTGCCAGCAGCTTCTCGGCAGGGGGGAATTCACCCCTCCACTTT. Translation gives CASSFSAGGNSPLHF. Filled out from reference TRBV7-9 and TRBJ1-6, the complete variable domain reads DTGVSQNPRHKITKRGQNVTFRCDPISEHNRLYWYRQTLGQGPEFLTYFQNEAQLEKSRLLSDRFSAERPKGSFSTLEIQRTEQGDSAMYLCASSFSAGGNSPLHFGNGTRLTVT.

The chain recombines TRBV5-6 with TRBJ2-7, with D maybe TRBD2 (5 bases). The CDR3 is 14 amino acids. The ends were cut back, 1 base at V and 0 bases at J, with 8 bases in the middle. Germline loops: CDR1 SGHDT, CDR2 YYEEEE. In nucleotides, the CDR3 is TGTGCCAGCAGCTTGATAGGGAGCTCCTACGAGCAGTACTTC. Its protein is CASSLIGSSYEQYF. The entire variable domain, with the rest obtained from reference TRBV5-6 and TRBJ2-7, is as follows: DAGVTQSPTHLIKTRGQQVTLRCSPKSGHDTVSWYQQALGQGPQFIFQYYEEEERQRGNFPDRFSGHQFPNYSSELNVNALLLGDSALYLCASSLIGSSYEQYFGPGTRLTVT.

Points on this clone: One end of the junction fails to match germline, which may point to a read error. The gene calls are TRBV7-2 and TRBJ2-5; tentative D call: TRBD1 (5 bases). The CDR3 runs to 14 residues. Germline V lookup: CDR1 SGHTA, CDR2 FQGNSA. The CDR3 protein is CASSQGGHEESQYF. CDR3 bases: TGTGCCAGCAGCCAGGGTGGACACGAAGAGTCCCAGTACTTC. Variable domain in full (rest from reference TRBV7-2 and TRBJ2-5): GAGVSQSPSNKVTEKGKDVELRCDPISGHTALYWYRQSLGQGLEFLIYFQGNSAPDKSGLPSDRFSAERTGGSVSTLTIQRTQQEDSAVYLCASSQGGHEESQYFGPGTRLLVL.

This rearrangement joins TRBV7-9 to TRBJ2-7, with D maybe TRBD2 (6 bases). This CDR3 has 15 residues. From germline, CDR1 is SEHNR and CDR2 FQNEAQ (reference sequence). V lost 1 base, J lost 0 bases, and 10 bases lay in between. DNA for the CDR3: TGTGCCAGCAGCTTAGTGGCGGGAAGCTCCTACGAGCAGTACTTC. This sequence encodes CASSLVAGSSYEQYF. Full variable domain (remainder filled in from reference TRBV7-9 and TRBJ2-7): DTGVSQNPRHKITKRGQNVTFRCDPISEHNRLYWYRQTLGQGPEFLTYFQNEAQLEKSRLLSDRFSAERPKGSFSTLEIQRTEQGDSAMYLCASSLVAGSSYEQYFGPGTRLTVT.

This sequence joins TRBV7-3 and TRBJ1-1, with D perhaps matching TRBD1 (5 bases). V was shortened by 4 bases and J by 5 bases, with 11 bases between the two germline ends. The CDR3 contains 13 residues. CDR1 and CDR2 (germline): SGHTA, FQGTGA. The DNA for the CDR3 is TGTGCCAGCAGCTCTGGGGGGTCAACTGAAGCTTTCTTT. Protein product: CASSSGGSTEAFF.

The V gene is TRBV7-9, the J gene TRBJ1-2; D not certain. This CDR3 is built from 12 residues. V was trimmed by 1 base and J by 8 bases, leaving 8 bases between them. Germline loops: CDR1 SEHNR, CDR2 FQNEAQ (reference sequence). In DNA form, the CDR3 reads TGTGCCAGCAGCTTAGGCCTCCGGGGCTACACCTTC. It is translated as CASSLGLRGYTF.

The chain couples TRBV14 to TRBJ1-2; TRBD1 might be the D (5 bases). Germline V gene lookup returns CDR1 SGHDN and CDR2 FVKESK. V lost 4 bases and J 2 bases, leaving 14 bases between the germline ends. The CDR3 is 15 residues long. In DNA, the CDR3 is TGTGCCAGCAGCCCGGCGAGACAGCACAACTATGGCTACACCTTC. Encoded protein: CASSPARQHNYGYTF.

V usage is TRBV2 and J usage is TRBJ1-5, with 8 positions matching TRBD1. Germline lookup yields CDR1 SNHLY and CDR2 FYNNEI. The CDR3 is made up of 14 amino acids. V shed 4 bases, J shed 3 bases, and the junction held 2 bases outside the gene matches. The CDR3 is CASSGQGINQPQHF. CDR3 bases: TGTGCCAGCAGTGGACAGGGGATCAATCAGCCCCAGCATTTT.

This chain links TRBV7-9 with TRBJ2-1, with 8 bases identical to TRBD2. The J segment lost 8 bases and the V segment lost 1 base, leaving 4 bases of the junction unmatched. CDR3 length equals 14 residues. CDR1 and CDR2 (germline): SEHNR, FQNEAQ (reference sequence). The CDR3 DNA follows: TGTGCCAGCAGCTTAGAGACGCGGGAGGATGAGCAGTTCTTC. It specifies CASSLETREDEQFF.

V is TRBV19 and J is TRBJ1-4; possible D gene TRBD1, 5 bases. This CDR3 has 15 residues. CDR1 LNHDA and CDR2 SQIVND come from the germline V gene (reference sequence). V lost 7 bases, J lost 2 bases, and 14 bases lay in between. This CDR3 is CASTAGRATNEKLFF. CDR3 sequence (DNA): TGTGCCAGTACCGCAGGGAGGGCGACTAATGAAAAACTGTTTTTT.

The chain employs TRBV19 and TRBJ1-1; no clear D gene. Between the trimmed V and J ends, which lost 1 base and 2 bases, there was a span of 11 bases. In germline, CDR1 is LNHDA, CDR2 SQIVND (reference sequence). This CDR3 comprises 15 residues. The CDR3 spells CASSIGTGGNTEAFF. The CDR3 region has the DNA TGTGCCAGTAGTATAGGTACTGGCGGTAACACTGAAGCTTTCTTT. Full variable domain (rest looked up from reference TRBV19 and TRBJ1-1): DGGITQSPKYLFRKEGQNVTLSCEQNLNHDAMYWYRQDPGQGLRLIYYSQIVNDFQKGDIAEGYSVSREKKESFPLTVTSAQKNPTAFYLCASSIGTGGNTEAFFGQGTRLTVV.

J is TRBJ2-2 and V is TRBV27; perhaps TRBD1 as D (6 bases). V lost 2 bases to trimming and J lost 5 bases, with 15 bases between them. The CDR3 consists of 16 residues. CDR1 is MNHEY, CDR2 SMNVEV, per germline (reference sequence). The CDR3 protein is CASSLLRAGTTGELFF. As DNA, the CDR3 is TGTGCCAGCAGTTTACTTAGAGCAGGGACAACCGGGGAGCTGTTTTTT.

V is TRBV25-1 and J is TRBJ1-2; 7 bases align to TRBD1. J lost 7 bases, V lost 4 bases, and 0 bases had no gene match. Germline loops: CDR1 MGHDK, CDR2 SYGVNS. The CDR3 spans 11 residues. CDR3 sequence (DNA): TGTGCCAGCAGTGCAGGGGGTGGCTACACCTTC. Its translation is CASSAGGGYTF.

The chain recombines TRBV7-2 with TRBJ2-1; D remains ambiguous. Germline-derived CDR1 and CDR2 are SGHTA and FQGNSA. The V end was cut by 1 base, the J end by 9 bases, with 10 bases between. The CDR3 has 13 residues. This chain's CDR3 is CASSLGYLGEQFF. The CDR3, as DNA: TGTGCCAGCAGCTTAGGTTACCTCGGTGAGCAGTTCTTC.

The DNA for the CDR3 is TGCGCCAGCAGCCAACCCGGGACTAGCGGGGTCTACGAGCAGTACTTC. Translated, it gives CASSQPGTSGVYEQYF. The chain couples TRBV4-1 to TRBJ2-7; 13 bases fit TRBD2. This CDR3 is built from 16 residues. The V and J ends lost 2 bases and 3 bases, in that order; junction bases with no gene match: 4. Germline assignment: CDR1 MGHRA and CDR2 YSYEKL.

This sequence joins TRBV9 and TRBJ2-3; TRBD2 matches at 12 bases. Germline lookup yields CDR1 SGDLS and CDR2 YYNGEE. The CDR3 loop spans 16 amino acids. V lost 3 bases, J lost 2 bases, and 4 bases stayed unmatched. CDR3 protein: CASSGLAGAYTDTQYF. The CDR3 DNA reads as TGTGCCAGCAGCGGACTAGCGGGGGCCTACACAGATACGCAGTATTTT. The variable domain in full, with the rest retrieved from reference TRBV9 and TRBJ2-3, is DSGVTQTPKHLITATGQRVTLRCSPRSGDLSVYWYQQSLDQGLQFLIQYYNGEERAKGNILERFSAQQFPDLHSELNLSSLELGDSALYFCASSGLAGAYTDTQYFGPGTRLTVL.

The rearrangement links TRBV28 to TRBJ2-1, with TRBD2 identical over 9 bases. In germline, CDR1 is MDHEN, CDR2 SYDVKM. Losses at the gene ends were 11 bases for V and 9 bases for J; bases not matched to a gene: 14. The CDR3 spans 14 residues. CDR3 DNA: TGTGCCTTCAGTGGCGGGGGGGCCTCCGGTGAGCAGTTCTTC. Encoded protein: CAFSGGGASGEQFF.

The gene calls are TRBV11-3 and TRBJ2-2; the D gene is possibly TRBD2 (5 bases). V gave up 5 bases and J gave up 0 bases, with 13 bases separating them. The CDR3 covers 16 residues. Looked up from germline, CDR1 is SGHNT and CDR2 is YENEEA. CDR3 DNA: TGTGCCAGCAGCCCCGAGGGCAGGACGAACACCGGGGAGCTGTTTTTT. This sequence encodes CASSPEGRTNTGELFF.

The chain links TRBV11-1 to TRBJ2-7, with 7 positions matching TRBD1. The CDR3 length is 12 residues. The V and J ends lost 5 bases and 5 bases, in that order; junction bases with no gene match: 3. In germline, CDR1 is SGHAT, CDR2 FQDESV (reference sequence). CDR3 bases: TGTGCCAGCAGCCCGGACAGGAACGAGCAGTACTTC. Translated: CASSPDRNEQYF. The full variable domain, rest sourced from reference TRBV11-1 and TRBJ2-7, is EAEVAQSPRYKITEKSQAVAFWCDPISGHATLYWYRQILGQGPELLVQFQDESVVDDSQLPKDRFSAERLKGVDSTLKIQPAELGDSAMYLCASSPDRNEQYFGPGTRLTVT.

This rearrangement joins TRBV19 to TRBJ1-5; TRBD1 agrees at 12 bases. CDR1 LNHDA and CDR2 SQIVND come from the germline V gene (reference sequence). Trimming at V came to 1 base and at J to 7 bases, leaving 2 bases not matched to a gene. The CDR3 has 15 amino acids. Here the CDR3 reads CASSIGDRGHQPQHF. The CDR3 region has the DNA TGTGCCAGTAGTATAGGGGACAGGGGGCACCAGCCCCAGCATTTT.

The genes are TRBV15 and TRBJ2-5; 9 bases map to TRBD1. Per the germline V gene, CDR1 is LNHNV and CDR2 is YYDKDF (reference sequence). This CDR3 has 15 amino acids. Trimming at V came to 3 bases and at J to 5 bases, leaving 7 bases not matched to a gene. CDR3 coding DNA: TGTGCCACCAGCAGGGGGACAGGGATTGTGGAGACCCAGTACTTC. Encoded protein: CATSRGTGIVETQYF.

V gene TRBV5-1 combines with J gene TRBJ2-3; 15 bases fit TRBD2. Germline-derived CDR1 and CDR2 are SGHRS and YFSETQ. V lost 1 base and J lost 3; bases outside the gene matches: 3. The CDR3 has 17 residues. CDR3 amino acids: CASSLTGLAGGTDTQYF. The CDR3 coding sequence is TGCGCCAGCAGCTTGACGGGACTAGCGGGGGGAACAGATACGCAGTATTTT.

This clone was detected once. The chain is built from TRBV7-3 and TRBJ2-7, with TRBD2 matching 13 bases. The V and J ends lost 7 bases and 2 bases, in that order; junction bases with no gene match: 14. CDR1 and CDR2 from the germline V gene are SGHTA and FQGTGA. This CDR3 is built from 18 residues. This CDR3 reads CASTQLGTSGVFPYEQYF. As DNA, the CDR3 is TGTGCCAGCACCCAGCTTGGGACTAGCGGGGTCTTCCCCTACGAGCAGTACTTC.

The V call is TRBV5-4, the J call TRBJ1-2, with 10 bases matching TRBD1. V was pared by 4 bases and J by 7 bases, with 10 bases of the junction left unmatched. In germline, CDR1 is SGHNT, CDR2 YYREEE (reference sequence). CDR3 length: 15 residues. The CDR3 DNA sequence: TGTGCCAGCAGCGGCCGGGACAGGGGAATCAGTGGCTACACCTTC. It codes for CASSGRDRGISGYTF.

The gene calls are TRBV5-6 and TRBJ2-3; TRBD2 aligns across 15 bases. V was clipped by 4 bases and J by 2 bases; unmatched bases: 5. The CDR3 runs to 17 residues. CDR1 and CDR2 (germline): SGHDT, YYEEEE. The CDR3 region is CASSAGLAGGFTDTQYF. The CDR3 DNA is TGTGCCAGCAGCGCCGGACTAGCGGGGGGGTTCACAGATACGCAGTATTTT.

J is TRBJ2-5 and V is TRBV4-1; 9 nucleotides line up with TRBD2. The V gene end was trimmed by 2 bases and the J gene end by 0 bases; junction bases not matched to a gene: 1. CDR3 size: 15 residues. CDR1 is MGHRA and CDR2 is YSYEKL in the germline V gene. CDR3 nucleotide sequence: TGCGCCAGCAGCCAACTAGCGGGAAACCAAGAGACCCAGTACTTC. This encodes CASSQLAGNQETQYF.

This clone appeared a few times. The CDR3 here is CASSPGFTGELFF. As DNA, the CDR3 is TGTGCCAGCTCACCAGGCTTCACCGGGGAGCTGTTTTTT. The V and J genes are TRBV18 and TRBJ2-2; no reliable D call. The germline CDR1 and CDR2 sequences are KGHSH and LQKENI. Trimming left V 2 bases short and J 4 bases short, with 5 bases between. This CDR3 spans 13 amino acids.

CDR3 residues: CASSQSGTGMYEQYF. The CDR3 DNA reads as TGCGCCAGCAGCCAGTCCGGGACAGGGATGTACGAGCAGTACTTC. The chain employs TRBV4-3 and TRBJ2-7; 9 bases are a match to TRBD1. In germline, CDR1 is LGHNA, CDR2 YSLEER. V lost 3 bases, J lost 4 bases, and 7 bases stayed unmatched. CDR3 size: 15 residues.

This clone has a single count. This chain uses TRBV6-6 with TRBJ1-2; D remains unclear. The V gene lost 2 bases and the J gene lost 11 bases, with 9 bases spanning the gap. CDR1 is MNHNY and CDR2 is SVGAGI in the germline V gene (reference sequence). The CDR3 runs to 11 residues. The CDR3 coding sequence is TGTGCCAGCAGTTACCCCGGAGGTTACACCTTC. Translating gives CASSYPGGYTF.

V is TRBV5-4 and J is TRBJ1-1; 11 bases match TRBD1. V shed 5 bases and J 7 bases; nucleotides not matched to a gene: 10. Germline values: CDR1 SGHNT, CDR2 YYREEE (reference sequence). This CDR3 has 15 amino acids. The CDR3 here is CASSLAGTGGDEAFF. In DNA, the CDR3 is TGTGCCAGCAGTCTAGCCGGGACAGGGGGGGATGAAGCTTTCTTT. The variable domain in full, completed from reference TRBV5-4 and TRBJ1-1, reads ETGVTQSPTHLIKTRGQQVTLRCSSQSGHNTVSWYQQALGQGPQFIFQYYREEENGRGNFPPRFSGLQFPNYSSELNVNALELDDSALYLCASSLAGTGGDEAFFGQGTRLTVV.

The chain carries TRBV6-5 and TRBJ2-7, with D possibly matching TRBD2 (5 bases). Trimming took off 1 base at V and 3 bases at J, with 7 bases between the two ends. CDR3 length: 13 residues. Germline V lookup: CDR1 MNHEY, CDR2 SVGAGI. CDR3 amino acids: CASSYWENYEQYF. The DNA for the CDR3 is TGTGCCAGCAGTTACTGGGAGAACTACGAGCAGTACTTC.